The 12 T cell receptor beta chains listed next were all sequenced from one sample in a study of neoadjuvant nivolumab and ipilimumab in lung cancer (dated by TCRdb to 2020 to 2022). Receptor libraries were prepared by the immunoSEQ multiplex PCR assay. Sourced from immuneACCESS, this table was stored by TCRdb with only in-frame sequences that have V and J called. A share of the clones is absent; for the studies checked, an unresolved V gene accounts for under half, and the remainder has no known explanation. This sample holds 10,000 to 15,000 clones; around 95% were observed only once. 2% to 3% of the sample rests with the top ten. Interpreted using the paper, the time point label stands for: at surgical resection after neoadjuvant nivolumab +/- ipilimumab. The sequencing used peripheral blood, collected after neoadjuvant nivolumab, alone or with ipilimumab, at or shortly before surgery. These receptors all come from an adult with non-small cell lung cancer.

The rearrangement links TRBV11-2 to TRBJ2-7; D uncertain. Per germline, CDR1 SGHAT and CDR2 FQNNGV. The V end was cut by 5 bases, the J end by 4 bases, with 6 bases between. This CDR3 is built from 11 residues. CDR3 coding DNA: TGTGCCAGCAGCCCCTCGTACGAGCAGTACTTC. It is translated as CASSPSYEQYF.

The count of this clone is one. This chain connects TRBV12-5 to TRBJ2-2; 8 nucleotides line up with TRBD2. CDR1 and CDR2 from the germline V gene are LGHNT and FRNRAP. V shed 6 bases and J 6 bases; nucleotides not matched to a gene: 15. This CDR3 is built from 17 residues. The CDR3, as DNA: TGTGCTAGTGGCTACTCACATGCGGGGGGCTCTCCCGGGGAGCTGTTTTTT. Translated, it gives CASGYSHAGGSPGELFF. The whole variable domain, filled in from reference TRBV12-5 and TRBJ2-2, reads DARVTQTPRHKVTEMGQEVTMRCQPILGHNTVFWYRQTMMQGLELLAYFRNRAPLDDSGMPKDRFSAEMPDATLATLKIQPSEPRDSAVYFCASGYSHAGGSPGELFFGEGSRLTVL.

The chain recombines TRBV7-9 with TRBJ1-4, with D perhaps matching TRBD1 (5 bases). Germline CDR1 and CDR2: SEHNR and FQNEAQ (reference sequence). The CDR3 is 17 amino acids. Deletions cut 7 bases from V and 0 bases from J, with 18 bases between. The chain's CDR3 is CASTKPGLSATNEKLFF. CDR3 DNA: TGTGCCAGCACCAAACCGGGACTGAGTGCAACTAATGAAAAACTGTTTTTT. The full variable domain, with the rest looked up from reference TRBV7-9 and TRBJ1-4, is DTGVSQNPRHKITKRGQNVTFRCDPISEHNRLYWYRQTLGQGPEFLTYFQNEAQLEKSRLLSDRFSAERPKGSFSTLEIQRTEQGDSAMYLCASTKPGLSATNEKLFFGSGTQLSVL.

The chain couples TRBV2 to TRBJ2-7; the D gene could be TRBD1 or TRBD2 (5 bases each). The length of the CDR3 is 14 residues. The germline CDR1 and CDR2 sequences are SNHLY and FYNNEI. Trimming removed 7 bases at V and 6 bases at J, with 19 bases between. CDR3 nucleotide sequence: TGTGCCAGCACGCTGGGGGAGAGGCCCTCCGAGCAGTACTTC. Protein product: CASTLGERPSEQYF.

CDR3 nucleotides: TGTGCCAGCAGTCCGAACCACTTCGGGAGAACTGGGAATGAGCAGTTCTTC. Translating gives CASSPNHFGRTGNEQFF. The chain couples TRBV28 to TRBJ2-1; D might be TRBD2 (6 bases). V lost 5 bases, J lost 7 bases, and 24 bases lay in between. This CDR3 has 17 residues. Per germline, CDR1 MDHEN and CDR2 SYDVKM.

This clone has only one observation. As DNA, the CDR3 is TGTGCCAGCACCCTCCAAGCGGGACAGGCAGGGAGTGGCTACACCTTC. Protein product: CASTLQAGQAGSGYTF. The chain carries TRBV2 and TRBJ1-2; 8 positions agree with TRBD1. Trimming at V came to 7 bases and at J to 7 bases, leaving 17 bases not matched to a gene. The CDR3 covers 16 residues. CDR1 is SNHLY and CDR2 is FYNNEI in the germline V gene.

The chain links TRBV2 to TRBJ2-7, with 7 positions matching TRBD2. Trimming cost V 7 bases and J 0 bases; bases outside gene matches: 6. The CDR3 consists of 14 residues. Germline CDR1 SNHLY, CDR2 FYNNEI. The CDR3 bases are TGTGCCAGCATGGTGCCGGGAGGCTCCTACGAGCAGTACTTC. Amino acid sequence: CASMVPGGSYEQYF.

The CDR3 nucleotides read TGTGCCAGAAGCTTATCTTCAGCCTCCTACGAGCAGTACTTC. It yields the protein CARSLSSASYEQYF. V gene TRBV7-5 combines with J gene TRBJ2-7. TRBV7-5 is a documented pseudogene. This CDR3 comprises 14 residues.

The V call is TRBV19, the J call TRBJ2-5; 8 nucleotides line up with TRBD2. With 2 bases clipped from V and 5 bases from J, the junction kept 10 bases outside the gene matches. This CDR3 comprises 16 residues. The germline gives CDR1 LNHDA, CDR2 SQIVND (reference sequence). The CDR3 region has the DNA TGTGCCAGTAGTATATCTAGAGGCGGGAGGATGGAGACCCAGTACTTC. Its protein product is CASSISRGGRMETQYF.

This sequence joins TRBV4-1 and TRBJ2-5, with 7 nucleotides matching TRBD2. Germline lookup yields CDR1 MGHRA and CDR2 YSYEKL. The CDR3 has 16 amino acids. The junction had 6 bases not matched to a gene; V was cut back by 1 base and J by 1 base. The CDR3 bases are TGCGCCAGCAGCCAAGTGACTAGCAGCCCCCAAGAGACCCAGTACTTC. Its translation is CASSQVTSSPQETQYF.

Notes on this clone: Germline and junction disagree at one end, which may indicate a read error. The J gene is TRBJ1-1, the V gene TRBV4-2; D possibly corresponds to TRBD1 (5 bases). Germline CDR1 reads LGHNA; CDR2 reads YNFKEQ. The CDR3 sequence is 13 residues long. CDR3 sequence: CASSQDTASGGVF. CDR3 sequence (DNA): TGTGCCAGCAGCCAAGATACCGCGAGCGGGGGTGTCTTT.

CDR3 coding DNA: TGTGCCACCAGCATATGGACTAGCGGGAGGGCCAATACGCAGTATTTT. Protein: CATSIWTSGRANTQYF. The V call is TRBV15, the J call TRBJ2-3; 15 positions agree with TRBD2. The CDR3 spans 16 residues. J gave up 7 bases and V 4 bases, and 6 bases lay outside the gene matches. The V gene's germline CDR1 is LNHNV and CDR2 YYDKDF (reference sequence).